The T cell receptor (beta chain) under discussion was sequenced for a study of siplizumab effects on memory and regulatory T cells. V was shortened by 0 bases and J by 7 bases, with 22 bases between the two germline ends. CDR3 length: 18 amino acids. From germline, CDR1 is SGHRS and CDR2 YFSETQ. A remark on this clone: What it recognizes is unknown.

Assays captured 10^5 or so TCR templates per sample. The protocol was immunoSEQ multiplex PCR, while the TCRdb copy is restricted to in-frame clones and leaves out a portion. The sample carries tens of thousands of clones, around 78% recorded once. The study, taken as a whole, reports: Researchers could not give a naive or memory phenotype to roughly 75-95% of proliferating CD4+ or CD8+ clones. The diversity of naive T cells seemed greater than that of memory cells, and their alloresponse contribution seemed major.

Sequencing was done on a sample of memory CD4+ T cells sorted from blood. The clonotype was recovered from a human donor in good health. This rearrangement joins TRBV5-1 to TRBJ1-4; TRBD1 might be the D (6 bases). The CDR3 loop reads CASSLEEWEGGGTEKLFF. The CDR3 nucleotides read TGCGCCAGCAGCTTGGAAGAGTGGGAGGGGGGCGGGACTGAAAAACTGTTTTTT.